This TCR beta chain is drawn from a study of graft-versus-host responses after intestinal transplantation. On the study more broadly: Multivisceral, liver-intestinal, or isolated intestinal grafts were transplanted into recipients. Tacrolimus and steroids were given for 2 to 3 years to all recipients after anti-thymocyte globulin induction. Study conclusions and caveats: GvH clones were found in recipient marrow; some appeared first in ileum or blood. Individuals carrying graft-donor T cell macrochimerism showed high graft-versus-host to host-versus-graft clonal ratios in allografts.

A note on this clone: Antigen: not known.

V dropped 5 bases and J dropped 0 bases, with 11 bases sitting between them. This CDR3 has 15 amino acids. CDR1 is GTSNPN, CDR2 SVGIG, per germline (reference sequence). Sequencing used immunoSEQ multiplex PCR; TCRdb keeps in-frame clones, though not all of them. The repertoire consists of more than 95,000 clones, with roughly 90% occurring once and the leading ten covering 0.15% to 0.2%. The sequenced sample was unstimulated CD4+ T cells sorted from spleen or lymph node cells, obtained before intestinal transplant. This clonotype was sampled from a human donor who received an intestinal transplant. The V call is TRBV30, the J call TRBJ1-6; D gene unclear. This CDR3 is CAWEDGSSYNSPLHF. CDR3 nucleotides: TGTGCCTGGGAGGACGGGAGCTCCTATAATTCACCCCTCCACTTT.